This T cell receptor beta chain was retrieved from a study of T cell repertoires in aging, cancer and after chemotherapy. Study-wide findings and caveats: Untreated cancer patients had significantly lower blood TCR diversity than age-matched healthy donors.

The template was genomic DNA from peripheral blood, not RNA. The CDR3 covers 16 residues. The germline V gene has CDR1 MNHEY and CDR2 SVGEGT. V dropped 4 bases and J dropped 0; count of bases not matched to a gene: 5. Comment on this clonotype: No antigen is known for it.

Multiplex touch-down PCR with TRB-A/B primers amplified rearranged V-D-J TRB sequences. TCRdb redid the calling of the multiplex PCR reads with MiXCR, one entry per CDR3 protein. The sample lists over 9,000 distinct CDR3 sequences; approximately 24% were seen once. The chain employs TRBV6-2 or TRBV6-3 and TRBJ2-7; 11 bases line up with TRBD2. This clonotype originated in a human donor in good health. Material for sequencing was blood. The CDR3 DNA sequence: TGTGCCAGCAGTTTACTAGCGGGGGTTACCTCCTACGAGCAGTACTTC. This gives the protein CASSLLAGVTSYEQYF.